This T cell receptor (beta chain) was identified during a study of blood T cell repertoires in COVID-19. Study-wide context: The United States, Italy and Spain supplied acute and convalescent COVID-19 samples. PBMCs, B-cell-depleted T cells, or T cells were the source of the cDNA or gDNA that made up the material.

Trimming removed 4 bases from V and 1 base from J; junction bases left unmatched: 7. This CDR3 has 16 amino acids. In germline, CDR1 is SGDLS, CDR2 YYNGEE. The authors' processing: Quantification of nucleated cells was approximated via reference gene primer amplification. TCRdb's table, derived via immunoSEQ multiplex PCR, lists solely in-frame clones and lacks some. Clonal size and the V and J genes are those of that table, whereas D and trimming came from the DNA. In the table there are 250,000 to 300,000 clones, over 75% of which are singletons. The TCR sequence derives from a woman aged 60-70 years with acute or convalescent COVID-19. The chain couples TRBV9 to TRBJ2-3; 9 bases align to TRBD1. The sequenced sample consisted of peripheral blood. The CDR3 bases are TGTGCCAGCAGCCCCCGGACAGGGGAGGGCACAGATACGCAGTATTTT. Its translation: CASSPRTGEGTDTQYF.